One T cell receptor (beta chain) is described in this entry. No cognate antigen has been identified for it. The DNA is left out, because the CDR3 cannot be placed on it with certainty; the CDR3 is given as TCRdb lists it. The germline V gene supplies CDR1 SNHLY and CDR2 FYNNEI. The CDR3 measures 17 amino acids from cysteine to phenylalanine. The meaning of the sample's time point label: cycle 4 day 1 (C4D1), after five to seven weeks of nivolumab. All trial patients had relapsed after autologous stem cell transplantation, with cohorts A, B and C differing in prior brentuximab vedotin exposure. The trial cohort comprised 60 or so patients with relapsed/refractory classical Hodgkin lymphoma whose best overall responses were complete response, partial response or progressive disease. Single-agent nivolumab was administered to trial patients in the multi-cohort phase II CheckMate 205 trial. Best overall response was determined by an independent review committee according to the 2007 International Working Group response criteria. PBMCs from the trial were collected at three points: immediately before nivolumab initiation (C1D1), and during therapy at cycle 2 day 1 and cycle 4 day 1. Peripheral blood was collected in 8 mL Vacutainer Cell Preparation Tubes, from which PBMCs were isolated by centrifugation and then cryopreserved.

The Qiagen DNeasy kit was used to extract genomic DNA from unsorted PBMCs and from the negatively selected CD4+ and CD8+ fractions. TCR beta CDR3 regions were subjected to amplification by immunoSEQ multiplex PCR with primers that anneal to V and J segments. A synthetic immune receptor repertoire was used to minimize amplification bias, and any residual bias was removed computationally once sequencing was done. The study's own analysis went as follows. Repertoire diversity was quantified as the Shannon entropy index using custom Python scripts. Unsorted, CD4+ and CD8+ repertoires were analyzed separately, except for combined analyses in which CD4+ and CD8+ sequences were merged in silico. Clonal expansion was defined as a frequency increase of at least 2-fold after treatment compared with C1D1, and clones undetected at baseline were assigned a pseudocount of 0.5. Singleton clones were defined as clones with 0 or 1 copy at C1D1, and non-singleton clones were defined as clones with 2 or more copies. Clones expanded in unsorted samples were assigned a CD4+, CD8+ or unknown annotation through matching of protein sequences in sorted samples from the same patient. Diversity changes from C1D1 to C4D1 were tested in paired samples using Wilcoxon tests. TCRdb carries this immuneACCESS record with in-frame sequences only. Its versions omit some clonotypes, under half of them owing to an unresolved V gene in the studies checked, with the rest unexplained. For V, J and clone size, that table is used; D and trimming come from the DNA. The sample table holds about 85,000 clones, of which about nine tenths were seen once. The ten largest clonotypes hold approximately 2.9% of the sample.

This specimen comes from a study of PD-1 blockade in classical Hodgkin lymphoma (dated by TCRdb to the early 2020s). Background on the whole study: Nivolumab dosing was 3 mg/kg intravenously every 2 weeks, continuing until either disease progression or unacceptable toxicity. A peripheral blood immune signature of response to PD-1 blockade in classical Hodgkin lymphoma was defined using TCR beta sequencing and CyTOF. Study-wide conclusions, independent of this receptor: A significant rise by C4D1 was seen in CD4+ but not CD8+ TCR diversity (p=0.0027 vs p=0.16), with the rise being most apparent in complete responders (p=0.02). Patients starting nivolumab less than 1 year after ASCT had lower diversity and were excluded from later analyses to avoid confounding by immune reconstitution. Among trial patients, those achieving complete response had baseline diversity similar to that of newly diagnosed patients, while diversity was significantly lower in partial responders and progressors. Baseline TCR diversity was reported as lower in newly diagnosed patients than in healthy donors, and lower still in relapsed/refractory patients. The study covered only a single clinical trial cohort, and the causes of the repertoire differences, possibly disease activity or prior therapy, were still not defined.

In this chain, TRBV2 is recombined with TRBJ2-5; TRBD2, the table's D call, was not compared with the DNA. The material sequenced was peripheral blood mononuclear cells (PBMCs), taken before the fourth cycle of nivolumab. The origin of this receptor is a human donor with classical Hodgkin lymphoma. CDR3 region: CASRRRTLGMGQETQYF.